The clone carrying this TCR beta chain was detected only once. The antigen remains undetermined. V was clipped by 6 bases and J by 4 bases, with 12 bases between them. The CDR3 extends over 13 amino acids. The germline CDR1 and CDR2 sequences are MNHEY and SVGAGI. This sample is drawn from a study of cytomegalovirus exposure and HLA in healthy donors. Study-level points and caveats: Accurate predictions that matched the HLA-A and HLA-B alleles of most subjects were reportedly made from TCR beta sequences. One variant, a missense change in DCLRE1C, was linked in a later analysis to TCR beta V- and J-gene trimming. Exclusion as indistinguishable affected some V segments, including TRBV6-2 and TRBV6-3.

The PCR contained 60 Vbeta and 13 Jbeta primers. Sequenced by immunoSEQ multiplex PCR; TCRdb stores in-frame clones only, minus some. The table lists some 140,000 clones, about 74% of them singletons. This sequence joins TRBV6-5 and TRBJ1-2; the D gene is possibly TRBD1 (5 bases). Input material: PBMCs. The origin of this receptor is a young man in good health and CMV-seronegative. CDR3 residues: CASRHDRFYGYTF. The CDR3 DNA reads as TGTGCCAGCAGGCACGACAGATTCTATGGCTACACCTTC.